The source of this T cell receptor beta chain is a study of blood T cells in healthy people across ages. Study-wide results and limits: Naive CD4+ cell counts and diversity both ran higher in long-lived than in aged donors.

Primed by a sample-barcoded 5' primer and a J-beta primer mix, a second PCR proceeded for about 7 to 11 cycles. Via MiXCR, TCRdb re-called the 5' RACE reads, giving one row per CDR3 protein. Of around 650,000 distinct CDR3 sequences detected, about 30% appear once; the ten largest clones hold 15% to 19%. V dropped 8 bases and J dropped 4; count of bases not matched to a gene: 14. The length of the CDR3 is 16 residues. Germline V gene data show CDR1 as MNHEY and CDR2 as SMNVEV (reference sequence). This clonotype was seen at least ten times. Antigen unknown. The sequence was collected from an elderly woman in good health. The J gene is TRBJ2-3, the V gene TRBV27; 8 bases map to TRBD2. Specimen: blood. As DNA, the CDR3 is TGTGCCAGCCGAGCTGTCGGGGGGGCTCTGGCAGATACGCAGTATTTT. Amino acid sequence: CASRAVGGALADTQYF.